One T cell receptor (beta chain) is described in this entry. This sample was included in a study of T cell changes during pregnancy in multiple sclerosis. Produced via immunoSEQ multiplex PCR; TCRdb's table is partial and in-frame only. Of tens of thousands of clones listed, approximately 92% are singletons. The sequencing used peripheral blood, collected after pregnancy. The sequence derives from a female donor with multiple sclerosis, enrolled in a pregnancy study.

CDR3 in amino acids: CAISESKAGGLEKLFF. In DNA form, the CDR3 reads TGTGCCATCAGTGAGTCGAAGGCAGGGGGGCTGGAAAAACTGTTTTTT. The genes are TRBV10-3 and TRBJ1-4; 7 bases fit TRBD1. CDR3 size: 16 residues. Trimming took 0 bases from V and 8 from J; bases not matched to a gene: 9. The V gene's germline CDR1 is ENHRY and CDR2 SYGVKD.